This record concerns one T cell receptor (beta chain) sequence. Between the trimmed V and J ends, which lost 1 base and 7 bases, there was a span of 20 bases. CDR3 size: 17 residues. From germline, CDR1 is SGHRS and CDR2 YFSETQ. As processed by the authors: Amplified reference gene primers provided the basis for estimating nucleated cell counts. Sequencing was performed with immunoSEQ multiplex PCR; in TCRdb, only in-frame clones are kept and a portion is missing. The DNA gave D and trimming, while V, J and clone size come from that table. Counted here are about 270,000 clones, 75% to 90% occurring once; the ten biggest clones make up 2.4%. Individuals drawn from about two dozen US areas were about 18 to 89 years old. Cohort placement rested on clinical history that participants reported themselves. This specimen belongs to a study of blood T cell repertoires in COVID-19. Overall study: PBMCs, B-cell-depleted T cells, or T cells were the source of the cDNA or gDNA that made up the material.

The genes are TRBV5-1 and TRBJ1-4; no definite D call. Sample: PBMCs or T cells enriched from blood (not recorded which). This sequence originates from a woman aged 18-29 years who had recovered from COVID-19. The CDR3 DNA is TGCGCCAGCAGCTTGATGGTCGACCTACAGTCCACTGAAAAACTGTTTTTT. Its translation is CASSLMVDLQSTEKLFF.